The sequence of this TCR beta chain was determined in a study of Ad26.COV2.S vaccination and SARS-CoV-2 variants. Study background: Participants got Ad26.COV2.S intramuscularly, once or twice 56 days apart. Study-wide results and limits: Among vaccine recipients, spike-specific TCR breadth exceeded that of placebo recipients. Total T cell responses may have been underestimated by the TCR breadth and depth analyses.

The V end was cut by 5 bases, the J end by 10 bases, with 17 bases between. The CDR3 is made up of 13 amino acids. Germline values: CDR1 MNHEY, CDR2 SVGEGT. Of note for this clone: What it binds is not known.

Described treatment: 19 received Ad26.COV2.S at low or high dose, single or two shots; about five received placebo; per-sample allocation not given. Collection of samples fell on day 63 after the first vaccine or placebo injection. This table comes from immunoSEQ multiplex PCR, and its TCRdb copy is limited to in-frame clones, with some not included. The sample lists a few hundred thousand clones; roughly 90% were seen once. The rearrangement links TRBV6-2 or TRBV6-3 to TRBJ1-1; tentative D call: TRBD1 (6 bases). The receptor comes from a person aged 18-65 years who received the Ad26.COV2.S COVID-19 vaccine or a placebo. The sample consisted of peripheral blood, taken in a trial of Ad26.COV2.S vaccine versus placebo. CDR3 DNA: TGTGCCAGCAGTAAGAGGGGGGCCTTTGGAGCTTTCTTT. Its translation is CASSKRGAFGAFF.